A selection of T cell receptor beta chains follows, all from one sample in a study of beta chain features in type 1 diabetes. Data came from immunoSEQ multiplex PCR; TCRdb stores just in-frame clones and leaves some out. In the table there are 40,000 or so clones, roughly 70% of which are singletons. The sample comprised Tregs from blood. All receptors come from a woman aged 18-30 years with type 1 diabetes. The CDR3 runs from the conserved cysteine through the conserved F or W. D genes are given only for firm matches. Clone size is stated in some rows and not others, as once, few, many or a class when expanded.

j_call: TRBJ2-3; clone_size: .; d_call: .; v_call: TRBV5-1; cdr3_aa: CASSRESTDTQYF; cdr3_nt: TGCGCCAGCAGCAGGGAGAGCACAGATACGCAGTATTTT
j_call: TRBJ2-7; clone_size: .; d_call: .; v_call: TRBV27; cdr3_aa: CASSFRYGDFSYEQYF; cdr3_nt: TGTGCCAGCAGTTTCCGGTACGGGGATTTTTCCTACGAGCAGTACTTC
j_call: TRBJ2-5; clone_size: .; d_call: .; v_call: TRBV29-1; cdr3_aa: CSADRVQETQYF; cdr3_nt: TGCAGCGCCGACAGAGTCCAAGAGACCCAGTACTTC
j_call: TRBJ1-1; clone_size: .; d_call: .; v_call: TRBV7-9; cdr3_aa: CASSLVEGTEAFF; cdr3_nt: TGTGCCAGCAGCTTGGTCGAGGGCACTGAAGCTTTCTTT
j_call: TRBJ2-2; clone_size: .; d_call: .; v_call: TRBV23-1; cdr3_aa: CASPPTGDNTGELFF; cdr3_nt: TGCGCCAGCCCACCGACAGGAGACAACACCGGGGAGCTGTTTTTT
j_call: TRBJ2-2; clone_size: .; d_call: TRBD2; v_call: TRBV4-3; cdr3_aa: CASSQDTGVAGEGGELFF; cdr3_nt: TGCGCCAGCAGCCAAGATACGGGGGTAGCGGGAGAGGGCGGGGAGCTGTTTTTT
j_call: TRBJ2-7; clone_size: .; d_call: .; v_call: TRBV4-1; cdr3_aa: CASGGGASYEQYF; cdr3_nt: TGCGCCAGCGGGGGGGGCGCCTCCTACGAGCAGTACTTC
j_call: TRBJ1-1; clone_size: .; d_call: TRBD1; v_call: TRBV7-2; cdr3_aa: CASSRQGLEAFF; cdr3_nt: TGTGCCAGCAGCCGACAGGGGTTAGAAGCTTTCTTT
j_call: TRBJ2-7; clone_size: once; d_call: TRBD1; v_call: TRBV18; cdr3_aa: CASSPGTVYEQYF; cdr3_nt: TGTGCCAGCTCACCCGGGACAGTCTACGAGCAGTACTTC
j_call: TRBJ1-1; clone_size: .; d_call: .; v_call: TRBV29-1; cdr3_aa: CSVPGAMNTEAFF; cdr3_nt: TGCAGCGTTCCTGGAGCTATGAACACTGAAGCTTTCTTT
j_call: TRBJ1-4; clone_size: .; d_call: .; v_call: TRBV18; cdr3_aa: CASSPPNRVNEKLFF; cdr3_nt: TGTGCCAGCTCACCACCCAACAGGGTTAATGAAAAACTGTTTTTT
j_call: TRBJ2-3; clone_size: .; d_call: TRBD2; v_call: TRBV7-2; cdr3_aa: CASSLGLAVTDTQYF; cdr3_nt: TGTGCCAGCAGCTTAGGACTAGCGGTCACAGATACGCAGTATTTT